The clone carrying this T cell receptor (beta chain) was detected a few times. What it recognizes is unknown. These data are taken from a study of T-cell reconstitution after alpha-beta-depleted transplantation in children. Study conclusions and caveats: Newly produced T cells mostly provided counts and TCRbeta diversity after one year, as hyperexpanded clones declined.

Unique molecular identifiers featured in how the TCRbeta library was prepared. One entry per CDR3 protein, called by TCRdb with MiXCR from the PCR reads. This table holds about a million distinct CDR3 sequences, about 31% found once. V gave up 6 bases and J gave up 7 bases; unmatched junction bases: 7. The CDR3 consists of 14 residues. V gene TRBV12-3 or TRBV12-4 combines with J gene TRBJ2-1; 9 bases map to TRBD2. The sequence derives from a boy less than two years old who had a stem cell transplant for SCID, so the T cells may come from the graft donor. Sample: PBMCs, mostly from graft donor cells, taken 360 days after TCRalphabeta/CD19-depleted stem cell transplant. The CDR3 region has the DNA TGTGCCAGCAGGCCCGGACTAGCGTGGAATGAGCAGTTCTTC. This encodes CASRPGLAWNEQFF.